The 19 T cell receptor beta chains below were found in one sample sequenced in a study of blood T cell repertoires in COVID-19. The method was immunoSEQ multiplex PCR; TCRdb's version includes in-frame clones alone and lacks a portion of them. The sample yields roughly 310,000 clones, approximately 87% seen once. Sequenced sample: peripheral blood. These receptors came from a woman in her 30s with COVID-19, enrolled during active disease.

The rearrangement links TRBV28 to TRBJ2-7; 8 bases map to TRBD1. The length of the CDR3 is 14 residues. With V trimmed by 6 bases and J by 5 bases, 9 bases remained unmatched. The germline V gene has CDR1 MDHEN and CDR2 SYDVKM. The CDR3 spells CASSLRDRFNEQYF. DNA for the CDR3: TGTGCCAGCAGCCTCCGGGACAGGTTTAACGAGCAGTACTTC.

V usage is TRBV27 and J usage is TRBJ1-1; 10 bases map to TRBD1. This CDR3 contains 14 residues. The V gene's germline CDR1 is MNHEY and CDR2 SMNVEV (reference sequence). Losses at the gene ends were 4 bases for V and 3 bases for J; bases not matched to a gene: 2. The CDR3 DNA is TGTGCCAGCAGTTCTGGGACAGGGGACACTGAAGCTTTCTTT. This translates into CASSSGTGDTEAFF.

The chain links TRBV28 to TRBJ2-3; 8 positions agree with TRBD2. Germline CDR1 is MDHEN and CDR2 is SYDVKM. The ends lost 2 bases at V and 3 bases at J; junction bases unmatched: 4. The CDR3 has 15 residues. CDR3 bases: TGTGCCAGCAGTTTAAGCGGGAGAACTACAGATACGCAGTATTTT. Residues: CASSLSGRTTDTQYF.

The V gene is TRBV11-3, the J gene TRBJ2-2; D perhaps matches TRBD1 (5 bases). The CDR3 has 13 amino acids. Germline loops: CDR1 SGHNT, CDR2 YENEEA. Trimming took off 5 bases at V and 8 bases at J, with 12 bases between the two ends. The CDR3 loop reads CASSQVQAGELFF. CDR3 nucleotides: TGTGCCAGCAGCCAAGTACAGGCAGGGGAGCTGTTTTTT.

The J gene is TRBJ1-2, the V gene TRBV15; possibly TRBD1 for D (6 bases). The CDR3 consists of 15 residues. Germline V gene data show CDR1 as LNHNV and CDR2 as YYDKDF (reference sequence). The V and J ends lost 0 bases and 6 bases respectively, with 14 bases between them. The CDR3 nucleotides are TGTGCCACCAGCAGAGATGGGGGCGCCAGCCATGGCTACACCTTC. Protein sequence: CATSRDGGASHGYTF.

This clone was seen a few times. This chain links TRBV12-3 or TRBV12-4 with TRBJ1-3; no definite D call. CDR3 size: 12 residues. V was trimmed by 6 bases and J by 3 bases, leaving 6 bases between them. The CDR3 nucleotides read TGTGCCAGCAGACCGGGTGGAAACACCATATATTTT. Translated: CASRPGGNTIYF.

The chain joins TRBV19 to TRBJ1-1; D unclear. The ends were cut back, 7 bases at V and 1 base at J, with 13 bases in the middle. Germline V gene data show CDR1 as LNHDA and CDR2 as SQIVND (reference sequence). CDR3 size: 14 residues. The chain's CDR3 is CASISGPRNTEAFF. The CDR3, as DNA: TGTGCCAGTATTAGCGGGCCACGGAACACTGAAGCTTTCTTT.

The chain combines TRBV9 with TRBJ2-1, with D possibly being TRBD1 (6 bases). CDR3 length: 12 residues. Trimming took off 4 bases at V and 7 bases at J, with 9 bases between the two ends. Germline assignment: CDR1 SGDLS and CDR2 YYNGEE. The CDR3 protein is CASSTQGNEQFF. Written as DNA, the CDR3 is TGTGCCAGCAGCACGCAGGGGAATGAGCAGTTCTTC.

The chain recombines TRBV7-9 with TRBJ2-1; D may be TRBD2 (6 bases). V lost 4 bases to trimming and J lost 10 bases, with 14 bases between them. CDR1 is SEHNR and CDR2 is FQNEAQ in the germline V gene (reference sequence). The CDR3 spans 13 residues. CDR3 loop: CASSSQKGGEQFF. CDR3 nucleotides: TGTGCCAGCAGCTCACAAAAGGGAGGCGAGCAGTTCTTC.

The CDR3, as DNA: TGTGCCACCAGCAGTCGCATGGGGACAGGGTCGCACTACGAGCAGTACTTC. It is translated as CATSSRMGTGSHYEQYF. The chain is built from TRBV15 and TRBJ2-7, with 9 bases aligning to TRBD1. J lost 3 bases, V lost 3 bases, and 12 bases had no gene match. CDR1 and CDR2 (germline): LNHNV, YYDKDF (reference sequence). This CDR3 comprises 17 residues.

The chain couples TRBV6-1 to TRBJ2-1, with D possibly TRBD2 on 6 matching bases. The CDR3 has 18 amino acids. The ends were cut back, 2 bases at V and 6 bases at J, with 23 bases in the middle. Looked up from germline, CDR1 is MNHNS and CDR2 is SASEGT. In DNA, the CDR3 is TGTGCCAGCAGTGAAAGGGGTAGGGCGGGAAAGTCCGTCAATGAGCAGTTCTTC. Translation gives CASSERGRAGKSVNEQFF.

This chain joins TRBV2 and TRBJ2-3, with TRBD2 matching 9 bases. CDR3 size: 16 residues. V lost 6 bases and J lost 2; bases outside the gene matches: 9. Germline V CDR1 and CDR2: SNHLY, FYNNEI. CDR3 protein: CASRPLAGDSTDTQYF. The CDR3 DNA sequence: TGTGCCAGCAGGCCACTAGCGGGTGATTCCACAGATACGCAGTATTTT.

This chain connects TRBV7-9 to TRBJ1-4, with TRBD1 identical over 7 bases. Looked up from germline, CDR1 is SEHNR and CDR2 is FQNEAQ (reference sequence). The V and J ends lost 5 bases and 0 bases, in that order; junction bases with no gene match: 6. The CDR3 has 16 residues. CDR3 loop: CASSPRQGATNEKLFF. CDR3 nucleotides: TGTGCCAGCAGCCCCAGACAGGGTGCAACTAATGAAAAACTGTTTTTT.

The rearrangement joins TRBV9 to TRBJ2-6; D possibly corresponds to TRBD2 (6 bases). Between the trimmed V and J ends, which lost 5 bases and 0 bases, there was a span of 21 bases. The germline V gene encodes CDR1 SGDLS and CDR2 YYNGEE. The CDR3 runs 19 residues. The CDR3 DNA is TGTGCCAGCAGTGCCTCAGGACTCCGGGAGAGCTCTGGGGCCAACGTCCTGACTTTC. Translation: CASSASGLRESSGANVLTF.

This chain uses TRBV10-3 with TRBJ2-7, with a weak D call TRBD1 (5 bases). Germline V gene data show CDR1 as ENHRY and CDR2 as SYGVKD. This CDR3 spans 15 amino acids. Trimming removed 3 bases at V and 3 bases at J, with 15 bases between. The DNA of the CDR3 is TGTGCCATCAGTGACTTTTCAGGGATAAACTACGAGCAGTACTTC. Amino acids: CAISDFSGINYEQYF.

The chain uses TRBV5-1 and TRBJ1-2; 8 bases are shared with TRBD1. From germline, CDR1 is SGHRS and CDR2 YFSETQ. The CDR3 totals 14 residues. Losses at the gene ends were 1 base for V and 4 bases for J; bases not matched to a gene: 3. The CDR3 sequence is CASSLTTGGYGYTF. DNA of the CDR3: TGCGCCAGCAGCTTGACCACAGGGGGCTATGGCTACACCTTC.

V gene TRBV6-5 combines with J gene TRBJ2-7; the D gene is possibly TRBD1 (6 bases). Germline loops: CDR1 MNHEY, CDR2 SVGAGI. V was trimmed by 4 bases and J by 3 bases, leaving 16 bases between them. The CDR3 contains 15 residues. DNA for the CDR3: TGTGCCAGCAGTTCTGGGACAATAGGCCTCTACGAGCAGTACTTC. Protein: CASSSGTIGLYEQYF.

CDR3 sequence reads: CAWSVTGGNQPQHF. The CDR3 nucleotides are TGTGCCTGGAGTGTGACAGGGGGTAATCAGCCCCAGCATTTT. The rearrangement joins TRBV30 to TRBJ1-5; 9 nucleotides align to TRBD1. Losses at the gene ends were 0 bases for V and 4 bases for J; bases not matched to a gene: 1. Germline lookup yields CDR1 GTSNPN and CDR2 SVGIG (reference sequence). The CDR3 extends over 14 amino acids.

J is TRBJ2-2 and V is TRBV5-5; D is unresolved. The CDR3 consists of 14 residues. Germline assignment: CDR1 SGHKS and CDR2 YYEKEE (reference sequence). V was shortened by 2 bases and J by 4 bases, with 9 bases between the two germline ends. CDR3 sequence (DNA): TGTGCCAGCAGCTTCGGTAGCAGCACCGGGGAGCTGTTTTTT. Its protein product is CASSFGSSTGELFF.